The 30 T cell receptor beta chains presented below share a single source sample, sequenced in a study of Graves' ophthalmopathy and Graves' hyperthyroidism. Amplification targeted the TCR beta CDR3 regions, with RNA transcripts as the source material. HTBI-primed first-round RT-PCR preceded second-round multiplex PCR. TCRdb fed the multiplex PCR reads into MiXCR, producing one record per CDR3 protein. Of some 150,000 distinct CDR3 sequences listed, approximately 40% were seen once; the top ten hold nearly 9%. Sequenced: peripheral blood. These receptors were taken from a man aged 25 to 40 with Graves' ophthalmopathy.

J is TRBJ2-7 and V is TRBV6-1; TRBD1 matches at 7 bases. The germline CDR1 and CDR2 sequences are MNHNS and SASEGT. This CDR3 comprises 14 residues. V was pared by 6 bases and J by 1 base, with 6 bases of the junction left unmatched. The CDR3 DNA reads TGTGCCAGCAGGGGCCAACAGGGGTCCTACGAGCAGTACTTC. Protein sequence: CASRGQQGSYEQYF.

The V gene is TRBV19, the J gene TRBJ1-1; D is uncertain. The CDR3 sequence is 14 residues long. Per the germline V gene, CDR1 is LNHDA and CDR2 is SQIVND (reference sequence). V was clipped by 5 bases and J by 5 bases, with 15 bases between them. In DNA, the CDR3 is TGTGCCAGTAGTGATTGGGGTGTGCCGACTGAAGCTTTCTTT. Protein product: CASSDWGVPTEAFF.

This clonotype was seen at least ten times. The gene calls are TRBV20-1 and TRBJ2-7, with 10 bases aligning to TRBD1. Trimming at V came to 4 bases and at J to 2 bases, leaving 11 bases not matched to a gene. Germline V gives CDR1 DFQATT, CDR2 SNEGSKA (reference sequence). This CDR3 contains 16 residues. The CDR3: CSANARQGALPYEQYF. The CDR3 DNA reads TGCAGTGCTAACGCCCGACAGGGGGCCTTACCCTACGAGCAGTACTTC.

This clonotype was seen ten or more times. V and J are TRBV28 and TRBJ1-2; 8 nucleotides align to TRBD1. CDR3 size: 14 residues. The V and J ends lost 3 bases and 4 bases, in that order; junction bases with no gene match: 4. Looked up from germline, CDR1 is MDHEN and CDR2 is SYDVKM. The CDR3 spells CASSFEDRAYGYTF. CDR3 DNA: TGTGCCAGCAGTTTCGAGGACAGGGCCTATGGCTACACCTTC.

The chain couples TRBV12-3 or TRBV12-4 to TRBJ2-5; TRBD2 agrees at 8 bases. This CDR3 is 14 amino acids long. V lost 3 bases, J lost 4 bases, and 4 bases stayed unmatched. The CDR3 DNA is TGTGCCAGCAGTTTTGCACTAGCGGTAGAGACCCAGTACTTC. Protein: CASSFALAVETQYF.

This clonotype was observed at least ten times. CDR3: CASSRPTGGGEQYF. The CDR3 bases are TGTGCCAGCAGCCGGCCTACCGGGGGCGGCGAGCAGTACTTC. The chain has TRBV3-1 and TRBJ2-7; D may match TRBD1 or TRBD2 (6 bases each). This CDR3 has 14 residues. Trimming removed 4 bases at V and 6 bases at J, with 16 bases between. Per germline, CDR1 LGHDT and CDR2 YNNKEL (reference sequence).

This clonotype showed up just a few times. The V gene is TRBV12-3 or TRBV12-4, the J gene TRBJ1-1; D is ambiguous. The CDR3 totals 14 residues. Trimming left V 5 bases short and J 1 base short, with 11 bases between. The DNA for the CDR3 is TGTGCCAGCAGTCTTGTGGCGGGGAACACTGAAGCTTTCTTT. Translating it yields CASSLVAGNTEAFF.

This clonotype was picked up many times. The V gene is TRBV11-2, the J gene TRBJ2-2; 9 bases line up with TRBD1. The germline V gene has CDR1 SGHAT and CDR2 FQNNGV. The length of the CDR3 is 14 residues. Losses at the gene ends were 5 bases for V and 6 bases for J; bases not matched to a gene: 4. CDR3 protein: CASSGTGLPGELFF. CDR3 nucleotide sequence: TGTGCCAGCAGCGGGACAGGGCTACCCGGGGAGCTGTTTTTT.

This clonotype was seen at least ten times. The genes are TRBV6-5 and TRBJ1-2, with unresolved D. V was trimmed by 11 bases and J by 4 bases, leaving 17 bases between them. Germline V gene lookup returns CDR1 MNHEY and CDR2 SVGAGI. This CDR3 comprises 13 residues. DNA of the CDR3: TGTGCCGGTACGAGGCTTTCTGGCTATGGCTACACCTTC. Its translation: CAGTRLSGYGYTF.

This clonotype was recorded many times. The V gene is TRBV5-8, the J gene TRBJ1-2, with D tentatively TRBD1 (5 bases). CDR1 SGHTS and CDR2 YDEGEE come from the germline V gene. Trimming removed 0 bases from V and 7 bases from J, with 16 bases in between. This CDR3 is 15 amino acids long. CDR3 amino acids: CASSLDGASRGGYTF. Written as DNA, the CDR3 is TGTGCCAGCAGCTTGGATGGGGCCTCCCGGGGTGGCTACACCTTC.

In this sample, this clonotype turned up many times. This chain links TRBV11-2 with TRBJ1-5, with TRBD1 matching 9 bases. Looked up from germline, CDR1 is SGHAT and CDR2 is FQNNGV. J gave up 5 bases and V 3 bases, and 2 bases lay outside the gene matches. CDR3 length: 14 amino acids. CDR3 region: CASSLTGGDQPQHF. CDR3 nucleotide sequence: TGTGCCAGCAGCTTGACAGGGGGTGATCAGCCCCAGCATTTT. Full variable domain (outside the CDR3, taken from reference TRBV11-2 and TRBJ1-5): EAGVAQSPRYKIIEKRQSVAFWCNPISGHATLYWYQQILGQGPKLLIQFQNNGVVDDSQLPKDRFSAERLKGVDSTLKIQPAKLEDSAVYLCASSLTGGDQPQHFGDGTRLSIL.

V is TRBV28 and J is TRBJ2-5, with TRBD1 as a possible D gene (5 bases). The CDR3 is 15 amino acids. Germline V gives CDR1 MDHEN, CDR2 SYDVKM. Trimming took 5 bases from V and 4 from J, leaving 17 bases between them. CDR3 nucleotides: TGTGCCAGCAGTCTCCGTGGTGGGGCCTCAGAGACCCAGTACTTC. Amino acid sequence: CASSLRGGASETQYF.

This chain uses TRBV9 with TRBJ1-1; weak D call: TRBD1 (5 bases). Germline V gene sequence: CDR1 SGDLS, CDR2 YYNGEE. The CDR3 totals 15 residues. V gave up 4 bases and J gave up 0 bases, with 13 bases separating them. Written as DNA, the CDR3 is TGTGCCAGCAGCCTAGGGGCTGTGGTGAACACTGAAGCTTTCTTT. Amino acid sequence: CASSLGAVVNTEAFF.

V usage is TRBV7-9 and J usage is TRBJ1-6; D possibly corresponds to TRBD1 (6 bases). From germline, CDR1 is SEHNR and CDR2 FQNEAQ (reference sequence). V lost 5 bases to trimming and J lost 14 bases, with 16 bases between them. This CDR3 spans 13 amino acids. The DNA for the CDR3 is TGTGCCAGCAGCGTGTATACAGGGTTGGCCCTCCACTTT. Protein: CASSVYTGLALHF.

For the CDR3, the DNA is TGTGCCGGGTCCCGGGACAGGAGTAATAACTATGGCTACACCTTC. It yields the protein CAGSRDRSNNYGYTF. This rearrangement joins TRBV6-2 or TRBV6-3 to TRBJ1-2, with TRBD1 matching 8 bases. V trimming: 11 bases; J trimming: 1 base; junction bases outside the gene matches: 12. CDR3 length: 15 amino acids. Germline CDR1 and CDR2: MNHEY and SVGEGT.

The J gene is TRBJ2-7, the V gene TRBV7-9; D may be TRBD1 (6 bases). Per germline, CDR1 SEHNR and CDR2 FQNEAQ (reference sequence). The V end lost 4 bases, the J end lost 7 bases, and 14 bases lay between the germline ends. The CDR3 has 13 amino acids. CDR3: CASSSWTVQEQYF. In DNA, the CDR3 is TGTGCCAGCAGCTCCTGGACAGTTCAAGAGCAGTACTTC.

This clonotype has more than one count but fewer than ten. This sequence joins TRBV27 and TRBJ1-1; weak D call: TRBD1 (6 bases). The V end lost 9 bases, the J end lost 3 bases, and 14 bases lay between the germline ends. The CDR3 has 13 residues. From germline, CDR1 is MNHEY and CDR2 SMNVEV (reference sequence). For the CDR3, the DNA is TGTGCCAGTCCCATTACAGGGCACACTGAAGCTTTCTTT. Translating gives CASPITGHTEAFF.

V and J are TRBV5-1 and TRBJ2-5; D perhaps matches TRBD2 (7 bases). V lost 6 bases and J lost 14, with 17 bases in between. Germline loops: CDR1 SGHRS, CDR2 YFSETQ. The CDR3 loop spans 11 amino acids. This CDR3 reads CASKRGGRQYF. The CDR3 DNA follows: TGCGCCAGCAAGAGGGGGGGCCGACAATACTTC.

At least ten counts were recorded for this clonotype. The J gene is TRBJ1-6, the V gene TRBV30, with 12 bases identical to TRBD1. J lost 10 bases, V lost 1 base, and 5 bases had no gene match. Germline CDR1 is GTSNPN and CDR2 is SVGIG (reference sequence). The CDR3 has 15 residues. This chain's CDR3 is CAWSAGGQGASPLHF. CDR3 nucleotides: TGTGCCTGGAGTGCCGGGGGACAGGGGGCCTCACCCCTCCACTTT.

This clonotype was detected many times. The chain couples TRBV5-1 to TRBJ1-6, with 7 bases that match TRBD1. The CDR3 is made up of 13 amino acids. Germline values: CDR1 SGHRS, CDR2 YFSETQ. Trimming removed 4 bases from V and 5 bases from J; junction bases left unmatched: 0. CDR3 nucleotides: TGCGCCAGCAGCGGGACAGATAATTCACCCCTCCACTTT. This translates into CASSGTDNSPLHF.

This chain uses TRBV27 with TRBJ1-2, with 10 nucleotides matching TRBD1. The CDR3 runs 12 residues. Per the germline V gene, CDR1 is MNHEY and CDR2 is SMNVEV (reference sequence). V was clipped by 5 bases and J by 6 bases; unmatched bases: 0. CDR3 protein: CASSDRGHGYTF. CDR3 DNA: TGTGCCAGCAGTGACAGGGGGCATGGCTACACCTTC.

This clonotype was detected ten times or more. V is TRBV30 and J is TRBJ2-7; a weak D match, TRBD1 (6 bases). CDR3 length equals 14 residues. From germline, CDR1 is GTSNPN and CDR2 SVGIG (reference sequence). Trimming took off 1 base at V and 2 bases at J, with 12 bases between the two ends. The CDR3 loop reads CAWSGPGTTYEQYF. CDR3 DNA sequence: TGTGCCTGGAGTGGTCCCGGGACAACCTACGAGCAGTACTTC. The entire variable domain, with the rest obtained from reference TRBV30 and TRBJ2-7, is as follows: SQTIHQWPATLVQPVGSPLSLECTVEGTSNPNLYWYRQAAGRGLQLLFYSVGIGQISSEVPQNLSASRPQDRQFILSSKKLLLSDSGFYLCAWSGPGTTYEQYFGPGTRLTVT.

In this sample, this clonotype turned up many times. The chain links TRBV27 to TRBJ2-5; 10 bases are a match to TRBD2. The CDR3 is 15 residues long. Germline assignment: CDR1 MNHEY and CDR2 SMNVEV (reference sequence). V dropped 5 bases and J dropped 2; count of bases not matched to a gene: 5. The DNA for the CDR3 is TGTGCCAGCAGTCTAGCGGGAGTGGGTCAAGAGACCCAGTACTTC. It encodes CASSLAGVGQETQYF.

V usage is TRBV2 and J usage is TRBJ2-7; TRBD1 matches at 7 bases. The CDR3 covers 14 residues. The J segment lost 4 bases and the V segment lost 4 bases, leaving 7 bases of the junction unmatched. Germline CDR1 SNHLY, CDR2 FYNNEI. The CDR3 reads CASSGAQGQYEQYF. The CDR3 DNA sequence: TGTGCCAGCAGTGGGGCTCAGGGACAGTACGAGCAGTACTTC.

V gene TRBV28 combines with J gene TRBJ2-5; 9 nucleotides agree with TRBD1. The junction had 11 bases not matched to a gene; V was cut back by 5 bases and J by 4 bases. The CDR3 extends over 16 amino acids. In germline, CDR1 is MDHEN, CDR2 SYDVKM. As DNA, the CDR3 is TGTGCCAGCAGTCCCGGGGACAGGGCCGTAGGAGAGACCCAGTACTTC. Protein: CASSPGDRAVGETQYF.

The chain uses TRBV12-3 or TRBV12-4 and TRBJ2-5; 8 bases fit TRBD1. The V gene end was trimmed by 6 bases and the J gene end by 4 bases; junction bases not matched to a gene: 4. The CDR3 is 13 residues long. CDR3 DNA sequence: TGTGCCAGCAGAGTACAGGGGGGAGAGACCCAGTACTTC. Amino acids: CASRVQGGETQYF.

This clonotype was found many times. The CDR3 nucleotides read TGTGCCAGTAGTACCCTTGGACAGGGTTTCTATGGCTACACCTTC. It codes for CASSTLGQGFYGYTF. This chain links TRBV19 with TRBJ1-2; TRBD1 agrees at 8 bases. The CDR3 sequence is 15 residues long. J lost 4 bases, V lost 4 bases, and 8 bases had no gene match. CDR1 is LNHDA, CDR2 SQIVND, per germline (reference sequence).

This clonotype was picked up many times. The chain uses TRBV28 and TRBJ1-3; 8 bases are shared with TRBD1. CDR3 length: 13 amino acids. J lost 7 bases, V lost 8 bases, and 7 bases had no gene match. CDR1 is MDHEN, CDR2 SYDVKM, per germline. The chain's CDR3 is CASHGQGRNTIYF. CDR3 DNA: TGTGCCAGCCATGGACAGGGTCGGAACACCATATATTTT.

This clonotype has a handful of counts. The chain recombines TRBV6-2 or TRBV6-3 with TRBJ1-2; no definite D call. This CDR3 comprises 14 residues. The V end lost 8 bases, the J end lost 7 bases, and 20 bases lay between the germline ends. CDR1 and CDR2 from the germline V gene are MNHEY and SVGEGT. The chain's CDR3 is CASGEAAVATGYTF. In nucleotides, the CDR3 is TGTGCCAGCGGAGAGGCCGCGGTGGCTACTGGCTACACCTTC.

The chain carries TRBV28 and TRBJ2-4; no clear D gene. Germline lookup yields CDR1 MDHEN and CDR2 SYDVKM. This CDR3 has 14 amino acids. Trimming stripped 3 bases from V and 5 bases from J, with 11 bases between. CDR3 in amino acids: CASSFAGTQNIQYF. The CDR3 DNA reads as TGTGCCAGCAGTTTTGCAGGCACCCAAAACATTCAGTACTTC.